This is a list of T cell receptor beta chains from one sample in a study of blood T cell repertoires in COVID-19. Generated by immunoSEQ multiplex PCR, the TCRdb table keeps only in-frame clones and is missing some. The sample has more than 150,000 clones, about 78% seen once; the top ten hold roughly 17%. The sample consisted of PBMCs or T cells enriched from blood (not recorded which). The receptors come from a woman aged 45-65 years who had recovered from COVID-19. CDR3s include the opening cysteine and the closing phenylalanine or tryptophan.

j_call v_call cdr3_aa
TRBJ1-1 TRBV5-1 CASSFDVSGGTGRREAFF
TRBJ2-7 TRBV7-2 CASSLGGTSGYEQYF
TRBJ2-7 TRBV5-4 CASSLDLGQGYEQYF
TRBJ2-3 TRBV7-2 CASSLGLGGRVEDTQYF
TRBJ1-6 TRBV10-1 CASSGGRDSPLHF
TRBJ2-1 TRBV12-5 CASGRRQGGYNEQFF
TRBJ1-3 TRBV6-5 CASSSLKMRANTIYF
TRBJ2-1 TRBV4-3 CASSPRLAGGANEQFF
TRBJ2-2 TRBV20-1 CSATKERELFF
TRBJ1-1 TRBV11-2 CASRGQGGVEAFF
TRBJ1-5 TRBV2 CASSAQGSNQPQHF
TRBJ1-6 TRBV19 CASSPGHPGSLHF
TRBJ2-1 TRBV7-8 CASSLAGDSGSSSYNEQFF
TRBJ2-6 TRBV28 CASSPQWGDPGANVLTF
TRBJ2-5 TRBV28 CASQGVEETQYF
TRBJ2-7 TRBV5-5 CASSLGGGTYEQYF
TRBJ2-1 TRBV4-1 CASSLVTYNEQFF
TRBJ1-2 TRBV19 CASSRQAFNYGYTF
TRBJ2-7 TRBV10-3 CAAGPADAWGNEQYF
TRBJ2-3 TRBV28 CATNGQGETDTQYF
TRBJ2-1 TRBV27 CASSFSAGALDEQFF
TRBJ1-1 TRBV5-1 CASSLDRVNTEAFF
TRBJ1-1 TRBV7-9 CASTPEDTEAFF
TRBJ1-4 TRBV5-4 CASSSGQGLSTNEKLFF
TRBJ2-7 TRBV18 CASSRNSGRIEQYF
TRBJ2-3 TRBV30 CAWSRTGGTDTQYF
TRBJ1-2 TRBV30 CAWSTPRRGNYGYTF
TRBJ2-1 TRBV5-1 CASSSLWDRAAYNEQFF
TRBJ2-5 TRBV5-6 CASSFGGGHETQYF
TRBJ1-6 TRBV21-1 CAPPAGGNSPLHF
TRBJ2-1 TRBV19 CASSNPLGGDEQFF
TRBJ2-2 TRBV28 CASIRTGDTGELFF
TRBJ2-3 TRBV19 CASSIERTGRTDTQYF
TRBJ2-2 TRBV5-4 CASSSMKTGSNTGELFF